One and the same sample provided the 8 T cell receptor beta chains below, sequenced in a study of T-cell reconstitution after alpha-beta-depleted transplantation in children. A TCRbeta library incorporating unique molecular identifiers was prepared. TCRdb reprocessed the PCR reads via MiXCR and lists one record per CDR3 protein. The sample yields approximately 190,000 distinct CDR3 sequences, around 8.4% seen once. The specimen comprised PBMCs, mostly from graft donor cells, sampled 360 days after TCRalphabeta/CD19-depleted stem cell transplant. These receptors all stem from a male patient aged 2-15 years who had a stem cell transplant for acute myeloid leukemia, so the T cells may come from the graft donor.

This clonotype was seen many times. The CDR3 bases are TGTGCCAGCAGCTTAACTAGCGGGGGCTTTCAAGAGACCCAGTACTTC. This sequence encodes CASSLTSGGFQETQYF. The chain carries TRBV7-2 and TRBJ2-5, with TRBD2 identical over 11 bases. Germline values: CDR1 SGHTA, CDR2 FQGNSA. The CDR3 runs 16 residues. Losses at the gene ends were 2 bases for V and 2 bases for J; bases not matched to a gene: 4.

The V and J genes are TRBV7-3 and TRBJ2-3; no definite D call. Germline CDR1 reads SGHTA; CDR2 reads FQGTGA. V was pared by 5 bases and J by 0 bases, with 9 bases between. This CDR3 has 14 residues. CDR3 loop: CASSRRPSTDTQYF. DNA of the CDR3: TGTGCCAGCAGCCGAAGACCAAGCACAGATACGCAGTATTTT.

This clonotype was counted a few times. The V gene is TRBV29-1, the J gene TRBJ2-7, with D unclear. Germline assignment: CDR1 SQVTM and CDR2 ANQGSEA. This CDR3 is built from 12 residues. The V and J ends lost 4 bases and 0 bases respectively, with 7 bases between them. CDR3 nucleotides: TGCAGCGTTGGTAGTAGCTCCTACGAGCAGTACGTC. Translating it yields CSVGSSSYEQYV.

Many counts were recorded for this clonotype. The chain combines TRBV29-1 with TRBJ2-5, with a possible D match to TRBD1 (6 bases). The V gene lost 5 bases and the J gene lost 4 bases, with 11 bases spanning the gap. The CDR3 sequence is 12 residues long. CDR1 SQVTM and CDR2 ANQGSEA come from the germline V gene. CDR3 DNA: TGCAGCGTTCGGGGCAGGGGAGAGACCCAGTACTTC. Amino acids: CSVRGRGETQYF.

DNA for the CDR3: TGTGCCAGCAGTTTAGATGACTTAACCTACGAGCAGTACTTC. Translating gives CASSLDDLTYEQYF. This rearrangement joins TRBV12-3 or TRBV12-4 to TRBJ2-7, with D uncertain. Between the trimmed V and J ends, which lost 1 base and 2 bases, there was a span of 9 bases. The CDR3 length is 14 residues.

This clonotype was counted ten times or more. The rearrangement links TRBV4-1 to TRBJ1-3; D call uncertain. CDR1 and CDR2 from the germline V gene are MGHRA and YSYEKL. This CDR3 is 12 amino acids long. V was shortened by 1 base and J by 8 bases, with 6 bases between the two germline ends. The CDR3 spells CASSQATDTIYF. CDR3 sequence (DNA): TGCGCCAGCAGCCAAGCGACTGACACCATATATTTT.

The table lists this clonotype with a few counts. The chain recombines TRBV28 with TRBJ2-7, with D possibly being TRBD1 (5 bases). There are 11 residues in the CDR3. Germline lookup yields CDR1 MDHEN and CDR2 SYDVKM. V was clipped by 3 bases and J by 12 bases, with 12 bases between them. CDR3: CASSFGRVGYF. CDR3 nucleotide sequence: TGTGCCAGCAGTTTTGGCAGGGTAGGGTACTTC.

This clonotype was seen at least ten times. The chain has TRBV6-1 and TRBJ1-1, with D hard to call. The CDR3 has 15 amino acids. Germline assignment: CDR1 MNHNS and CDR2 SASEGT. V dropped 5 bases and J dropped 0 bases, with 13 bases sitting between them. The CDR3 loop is CASSRGLGMNTEAFF. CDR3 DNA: TGTGCCAGCAGTCGAGGATTGGGAATGAACACTGAAGCTTTCTTT.